Shown below are 16 T cell receptor beta chains from a single sample sequenced in a study of metastatic and nonmetastatic thyroid tumors. From the PCR reads, TCRdb re-called clones with MiXCR. The sample lists 25,000 or so clones; about 26% were seen once. There were no patients who had received any treatment before thyroid surgery. The sample consisted of blood. These receptors all stem from a female donor with papillary thyroid cancer or a benign thyroid nodule (not recorded which). Some clones in this sample may be carry-over from other donors' samples.

This clone has more than one count but fewer than ten. The chain employs TRBV6-1 and TRBJ2-7; 7 positions match TRBD2. The CDR3 covers 13 residues. CDR1 and CDR2 (germline): MNHNS, SASEGT. J was trimmed by 4 bases and V by 5 bases; bases with no gene match: 5. The CDR3 nucleotides are TGTGCCAGCAGTAAGCGGGAAGGGTACGAGCAGTACTTC. Translating it yields CASSKREGYEQYF.

The J gene is TRBJ1-2, the V gene TRBV28; D remains ambiguous. The V end lost 1 base, the J end lost 4 bases, and 4 bases lay between the germline ends. Germline CDR1 is MDHEN and CDR2 is SYDVKM. This CDR3 is 12 amino acids long. This CDR3 reads CASSLLTYGYTF. The CDR3 DNA reads TGTGCCAGCAGTTTATTGACCTATGGCTACACCTTC.

In this sample, this clone turned up many times. The chain has TRBV30 and TRBJ1-2, with D unclear. Trimming shortened V by 8 bases and J by 5 bases, and 15 bases separated the two germline ends. The germline V gene has CDR1 GTSNPN and CDR2 SVGIG (reference sequence). The CDR3 extends over 12 amino acids. The CDR3 is CANRRRGYGYTF. For the CDR3, the DNA is TGTGCCAACCGGAGGAGAGGGTATGGCTACACCTTC.

This clone came up many times. V and J are TRBV30 and TRBJ2-2, with TRBD2 matching 9 bases. The J segment lost 2 bases and the V segment lost 1 base, leaving 8 bases of the junction unmatched. The CDR3 sequence is 17 residues long. Germline loops: CDR1 GTSNPN, CDR2 SVGIG (reference sequence). The CDR3 sequence is CAWSEKTSGYNTGELFF. Written as DNA, the CDR3 is TGTGCCTGGAGTGAGAAGACTAGCGGTTACAACACCGGGGAGCTGTTTTTT.

This clone is medium-sized. The chain employs TRBV6-1 and TRBJ2-1, with no clear D. The CDR3 has 11 amino acids. Germline V gene sequence: CDR1 MNHNS, CDR2 SASEGT. Trimming pared 5 bases from V and 9 bases from J, leaving 8 bases between. Written as DNA, the CDR3 is TGTGCCAGCAGTCTGACTTCTGAGCAGTTCTTC. Translated, it gives CASSLTSEQFF.

This clone is a singleton in its sample. The rearrangement joins TRBV4-2 to TRBJ1-4; D not certain. The V and J ends lost 3 bases and 2 bases respectively, with 10 bases between them. CDR3 length: 15 residues. Germline V CDR1 and CDR2: LGHNA, YNFKEQ. The CDR3 DNA sequence: TGTGCCAGCAGCCACCTAAGAGGTACTAATGAAAAACTGTTTTTT. Protein sequence: CASSHLRGTNEKLFF.

This clone was counted ten times or more. This chain links TRBV20-1 with TRBJ2-3; the D is unclear. Germline V CDR1 and CDR2: DFQATT, SNEGSKA (reference sequence). This CDR3 comprises 14 residues. V was cut by 2 bases and J by 2 bases, with 11 bases left in between. CDR3 nucleotides: TGCAGTGCTAGAAGAGAATATTTCACAGATACGCAGTATTTT. Protein: CSARREYFTDTQYF.

This clone was counted ten times or more. This chain uses TRBV10-3 with TRBJ2-5, with D possibly being TRBD2 (6 bases). Trimming removed 11 bases at V and 1 base at J, with 17 bases between. Germline V gene lookup returns CDR1 ENHRY and CDR2 SYGVKD. The CDR3 extends over 14 amino acids. For the CDR3, the DNA is TGTGCCTCTGGCCGGAGGGGCGGCCAAGAGACCCAGTACTTC. It yields the protein CASGRRGGQETQYF.

This clone was recorded many times. This could be a read error, since a much larger clone is one nucleotide away. Other nucleotide sequences from this sample produce the same CDR3. The rearrangement uses TRBV12-3 or TRBV12-4 and TRBJ2-2; D assignment may be TRBD1 or TRBD2 (5 bases each). The germline V and J ends were trimmed by 7 bases and 7 bases, with 22 bases remaining between them. The CDR3 loop spans 16 amino acids. The CDR3 sequence is CASKPGTSGSGGELFF. The CDR3 DNA is TGTGCCAGCAAACCCGGGACGAGCGGATCGGGCGGGGAGCTGTTTTTT.

This clone was detected many times. The rearrangement uses TRBV3-1 and TRBJ2-6, with D perhaps TRBD1 (6 bases). Germline CDR1 and CDR2: LGHDT and YNNKEL (reference sequence). The CDR3 runs 15 residues. Trimming cost V 6 bases and J 2 bases, with 11 bases left between them. CDR3 in amino acids: CASRPQGAGANVLTF. In DNA, the CDR3 is TGTGCCAGCAGACCACAGGGCGCTGGGGCCAACGTCCTGACTTTC. The full variable domain, rest sourced from reference TRBV3-1 and TRBJ2-6, is DTAVSQTPKYLVTQMGNDKSIKCEQNLGHDTMYWYKQDSKKFLKIMFSYNNKELIINETVPNRFSPKSPDKAHLNLHINSLELGDSAVYFCASRPQGAGANVLTFGAGSRLTVL.

This clone was seen a few times. The chain is built from TRBV6-4 and TRBJ2-3, with unresolved D. Trimming stripped 10 bases from V and 4 bases from J, with 21 bases between. The CDR3 has 15 amino acids. Germline V gene sequence: CDR1 MRHNA, CDR2 SNTAGT. The CDR3 DNA follows: TGTGCCACTCATCGCACCCTGGACGGACCAGATACGCAGTATTTT. It specifies CATHRTLDGPDTQYF.

This clone was recorded only once. The chain is built from TRBV11-2 and TRBJ2-7; D is unclear. Trimming took off 5 bases at V and 3 bases at J, with 11 bases between the two ends. Germline V gives CDR1 SGHAT, CDR2 FQNNGV. This CDR3 has 13 residues. The CDR3: CASSLSGYYEQYF. CDR3 DNA: TGTGCCAGCAGCCTAAGTGGGTACTACGAGCAGTACTTC.

In this sample, this clone turned up many times. The rearrangement uses TRBV5-1 and TRBJ2-3; the match to TRBD2 covers 8 bases. CDR1 is SGHRS, CDR2 YFSETQ, per germline. V shed 7 bases and J 5 bases; nucleotides not matched to a gene: 6. This CDR3 spans 13 amino acids. This CDR3 reads CASGEAGGDTQYF. The CDR3, as DNA: TGCGCCAGCGGTGAGGCGGGAGGAGATACGCAGTATTTT.

The chain recombines TRBV11-2 with TRBJ1-6, with D maybe TRBD1 (6 bases). V was trimmed by 1 base and J by 9 bases, leaving 19 bases between them. This CDR3 has 17 residues. Germline V lookup: CDR1 SGHAT, CDR2 FQNNGV. The CDR3 region is CASSLVWTAISSSPLHF. In DNA form, the CDR3 reads TGTGCCAGCAGCTTAGTATGGACAGCAATTTCCAGTTCACCCCTCCACTTT.

The chain links TRBV6-4 to TRBJ2-3, with D possibly called TRBD1 or TRBD2 (5 bases each). This CDR3 is 15 amino acids long. Per germline, CDR1 MRHNA and CDR2 SNTAGT. Between the trimmed V and J ends, which lost 10 bases and 4 bases, there was a span of 21 bases. The CDR3 here is CATQRKRDGPDTQYF. The CDR3 bases are TGTGCCACTCAGCGCAAACGGGACGGACCAGATACGCAGTATTTT.

The chain carries TRBV7-6 and TRBJ1-6; 7 bases align to TRBD1. CDR1 is SGHVS, CDR2 FNYEAQ, per germline. The CDR3 length is 15 residues. The V segment lost 5 bases and the J segment 4 bases; nucleotides outside the gene matches: 5. The CDR3 bases are TGTGCCAGCAGCCGTATACAGGGGTATAATTCACCCCTCCACTTT. Translation gives CASSRIQGYNSPLHF.